This T cell receptor (beta chain) emerged from a study of blood T cell repertoires in COVID-19. Profiled with immunoSEQ multiplex PCR; TCRdb holds only in-frame clones, not every one. The data contain a few hundred thousand clones, 87% of them singletons. Trimming cost V 6 bases and J 7 bases, with 18 bases left between them. CDR3 size: 15 residues. Germline CDR1 MNHEY, CDR2 SVGAGI. The receptor's source is a young woman who had recovered from COVID-19. What was sequenced was PBMCs or T cells enriched from blood (not recorded which). The rearrangement joins TRBV6-5 to TRBJ1-4, with D perhaps TRBD1 (6 bases). The CDR3 coding sequence is TGTGCCAGCAGCCGCACCGGGACACGGGGTGAAAAACTGTTTTTT. Translated, it gives CASSRTGTRGEKLFF.